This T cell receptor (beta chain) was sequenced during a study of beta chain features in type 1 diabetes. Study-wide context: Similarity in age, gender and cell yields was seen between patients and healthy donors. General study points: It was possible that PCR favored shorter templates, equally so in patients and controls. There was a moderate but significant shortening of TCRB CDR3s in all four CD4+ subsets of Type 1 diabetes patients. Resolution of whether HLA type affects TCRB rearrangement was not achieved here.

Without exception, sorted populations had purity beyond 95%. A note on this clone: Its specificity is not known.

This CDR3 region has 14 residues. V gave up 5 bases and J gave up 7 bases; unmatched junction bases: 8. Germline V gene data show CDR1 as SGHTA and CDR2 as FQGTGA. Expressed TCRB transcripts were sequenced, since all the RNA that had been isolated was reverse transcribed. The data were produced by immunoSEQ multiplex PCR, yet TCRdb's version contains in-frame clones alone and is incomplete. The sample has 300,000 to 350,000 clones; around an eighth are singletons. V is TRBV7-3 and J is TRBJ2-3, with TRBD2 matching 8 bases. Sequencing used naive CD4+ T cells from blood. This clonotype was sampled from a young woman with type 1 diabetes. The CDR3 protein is CASSPRLASNTQYF. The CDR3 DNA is TGTGCCAGCAGCCCTCGACTAGCGAGTAATACGCAGTATTTT.